One T cell receptor (beta chain) is described in this entry. Germline V gene lookup returns CDR1 LNHDA and CDR2 SQIVND (reference sequence). J lost 1 base, V lost 4 bases, and 8 bases had no gene match. CDR3 size: 16 residues. This entry belongs to a study of cytomegalovirus exposure and HLA in healthy donors. A multiplex PCR was run with 60 Vbeta primers and 13 Jbeta primers. Profiled with immunoSEQ multiplex PCR; TCRdb holds only in-frame clones, not every one. In total, the table holds 130,000 or so clones. The chain uses TRBV19 and TRBJ2-7, with TRBD2 identical over 9 bases. Sequencing was carried out using PBMCs. This TCR was sampled from a woman between 40 and 50 years old in good health and CMV-seropositive. The CDR3, as DNA: TGTGCCAGTAGTACCCCTAGACTAGCGGAATCCTACGAGCAGTACTTC. It codes for CASSTPRLAESYEQYF.